The rows below give T cell receptor beta chains drawn from one sample of a study of blood T cell repertoires in COVID-19. The repertoire was sequenced with immunoSEQ multiplex PCR; TCRdb's copy has only in-frame clones and lacks some. The sample includes about 100,000 clones, more than 85% of them seen just once. The sequencing sample was made of peripheral blood. The receptors here all came from a man aged 18 to 29 with acute or convalescent COVID-19. CDR3s include the opening cysteine and the closing phenylalanine or tryptophan. A D gene is named only where the DNA matches it firmly. Only some rows state a clone size, as once, few, many or a class for expanded clones.

d_gene | abundance | j_gene | v_gene | CDR3nt | CDR3aa
TRBD1 | . | TRBJ1-1 | TRBV27 | TGTGCCAGCAGTTCCAAGATGATATGGGGACAGACGAACACTGAAGCTTTCTTT | CASSSKMIWGQTNTEAFF
TRBD2 | . | TRBJ2-1 | TRBV9 | TGTGCCAGCAGCGTAGAGCGGGGGGGCTTTAATGAGCAGTTCTTC | CASSVERGGFNEQFF
TRBD2 | . | TRBJ2-3 | TRBV6-6 | TGTGCCAGCAGTTCCGAACTAGCGCGTACGCAGTATTTT | CASSSELARTQYF
. | few | TRBJ2-7 | TRBV12-3/TRBV12-4 | TGTGCCAGCAGCCCGTCCTCCGGGCAGTACTTC | CASSPSSGQYF
. | . | TRBJ1-4 | TRBV5-1 | TGCGCCAGCAGCCGCGGACAGTTTAATGAAAAACTGTTTTTT | CASSRGQFNEKLFF
. | . | TRBJ1-2 | TRBV24-1 | TGTGCCACCAGTTCCCCCGGGAGCGGTGACTATGGCTACACCTTC | CATSSPGSGDYGYTF
TRBD1 | . | TRBJ2-3 | TRBV9 | TGTGCCAGCAGCTTGACAGGGATTGGAGATACGCAGTATTTT | CASSLTGIGDTQYF
TRBD2 | . | TRBJ2-7 | TRBV24-1 | TGTGCCACCAGTGACTCCGGACTAGCGGGGCCCTACGAGCAGTACTTC | CATSDSGLAGPYEQYF
. | . | TRBJ1-1 | TRBV5-1 | TGCGCCAGCAGCTTATTTACAGGGCAGGACACTGAAGCTTTCTTT | CASSLFTGQDTEAFF
. | many | TRBJ1-3 | TRBV6-5 | TGTGCCAGCAGCGTCAGTTTCTCTGGAAACACCATATATTTT | CASSVSFSGNTIYF
TRBD1 | . | TRBJ2-7 | TRBV5-6 | TGTGCCAGCGGCGGAGTTGGGCTAGGACAGGGGCCACGGGGCTACGAGCAGTACTTC | CASGGVGLGQGPRGYEQYF
TRBD2 | . | TRBJ2-1 | TRBV19 | TGTGCCAGTAGTTCCCGATCAAGCGGGAGTGCCTCCAATGAGCAGTTCTTC | CASSSRSSGSASNEQFF
. | . | TRBJ2-7 | TRBV19 | TGTGCCAGTAGTACTATGAGGGACATATCCTACGAGCAGTACTTC | CASSTMRDISYEQYF
TRBD1 | once | TRBJ1-1 | TRBV11-2 | TGTGCCAGCAGCTTCAATCGCCTGCAGGGGGCCACTGAAGCTTTCTTT | CASSFNRLQGATEAFF
TRBD1 | . | TRBJ1-2 | TRBV5-6 | TGTGCCAGCAGCCCAGGGACAGGGGGTCTGCTAGGCTATGGCTACACCTTC | CASSPGTGGLLGYGYTF
TRBD2 | . | TRBJ2-3 | TRBV3-1/TRBV3-2 | TGTGCCAGCAGCCCCTGGGGACTAGCGGGGGAGGGGTATTTT | CASSPWGLAGEGYF
TRBD2 | . | TRBJ2-1 | TRBV19 | TGTGCCAGTAGACGCTCTAGCGGAGAGTACAATGAGCAGTTCTTC | CASRRSSGEYNEQFF
TRBD1 | . | TRBJ2-6 | TRBV5-6 | TGTGCCAGCAGCCCCACAGGGGCCCGGACCCCCGGGGCCAACGTCCTGACTTTC | CASSPTGARTPGANVLTF
TRBD1 | . | TRBJ1-6 | TRBV30 | TGTGCCTCGGACGGTAGACAGGGGGCCCCAGGGTCCTATAATTCACCCCTCCACTTT | CASDGRQGAPGSYNSPLHF
TRBD1 | . | TRBJ1-5 | TRBV5-1 | TGCGCCAGCAGCCCGACAGGGTCCAATCAGCCCCAGCATTTT | CASSPTGSNQPQHF
TRBD1 | . | TRBJ1-1 | TRBV12-3/TRBV12-4 | TGTGCCAGCAGTTACAGGGGTTACACTGAAGCTTTCTTT | CASSYRGYTEAFF
TRBD1 | . | TRBJ1-2 | TRBV30 | TGTGCCTGGAGCCGAGGGGGGACAGATGGCTACACCTTC | CAWSRGGTDGYTF
. | . | TRBJ2-4 | TRBV10-2 | TGCGCCAGCAGCAGACTAGCCAAAAACATTCAGTACTTC | CASSRLAKNIQYF
TRBD2 | once | TRBJ2-1 | TRBV5-1 | TGCGCCAGCAGCTCCCCGACTAGCGGGGATTTCAATGAGCAGTTCTTC | CASSSPTSGDFNEQFF
. | . | TRBJ2-1 | TRBV5-1 | TGCGCCAGCAGCTCGACTTTAGCGGATGAGCAGTTCTTC | CASSSTLADEQFF
. | . | TRBJ1-1 | TRBV5-6 | TGTGCCAGCAGCTCGGACAGACTGAACACTGAAGCTTTCTTT | CASSSDRLNTEAFF
. | . | TRBJ1-5 | TRBV27 | TGTGCCAGCAGTTTGCGGGGCAATCAGCCCCAGCATTTT | CASSLRGNQPQHF
TRBD1 | . | TRBJ2-6 | TRBV5-6 | TGTGCCAGCAGCCAAAGACAGGGAAAGGGGGCTGGGGCCAACGTCCTGACTTTC | CASSQRQGKGAGANVLTF
. | . | TRBJ1-2 | TRBV5-1 | TGCGCCAGCAGCTTGTTACTGGGCTACAACTATGGCTACACCTTC | CASSLLLGYNYGYTF
. | . | TRBJ1-4 | TRBV30 | TGTGCCTGGAGTAAGGGACATGGGGAAAAAAAACTGTTTTTT | CAWSKGHGEKKLFF
. | . | TRBJ1-1 | TRBV12-3/TRBV12-4 | TGTGCCAGCAGTTTTCGCACTGAAGCTTTCTTT | CASSFRTEAFF
TRBD1 | . | TRBJ1-3 | TRBV5-1 | TGCGCCAGCAGCTTAAACACAGGGGCCCGGAATGGAAACACCATATATTTT | CASSLNTGARNGNTIYF
TRBD1 | . | TRBJ1-1 | TRBV19 | TGTGCCAGTAGTTCCCGGACAGGGATCTGGAACACTGAAGCTTTCTTT | CASSSRTGIWNTEAFF
. | . | TRBJ1-1 | TRBV7-9 | TGTGCCAGCAGCGTGGAGGATACTGAAGCTTTCTTT | CASSVEDTEAFF
. | . | TRBJ2-7 | TRBV2 | TGTGCCAGCAGTGACCAGGGGTGGTACGAGCAGTACTTC | CASSDQGWYEQYF
. | once | TRBJ2-3 | TRBV7-8 | TGTGCCAGCTCAGTCGGGATTTCAGATACGCAGTATTTT | CASSVGISDTQYF
TRBD2 | . | TRBJ2-2 | TRBV7-6 | TGTGCCAGCAGCCTTGGACTAGCCCAGGGCACCGGGGAGCTGTTTTTT | CASSLGLAQGTGELFF
TRBD2 | . | TRBJ2-1 | TRBV7-2 | TGTGCCAGCACCTCTCGGACTAGCGGGATACGTGAGCAGTTCTTC | CASTSRTSGIREQFF
. | . | TRBJ1-1 | TRBV7-6 | TGTGCCAGCAGCCCATTACAGGGACCTGAAGCTTTCTTT | CASSPLQGPEAFF
. | . | TRBJ1-2 | TRBV4-1 | TGCGCCAGCAGCCTACAAGGGCCGGGAGGCTACACCTTC | CASSLQGPGGYTF
. | . | TRBJ2-1 | TRBV20-1 | TGCAGTGCTCAAAGAGGGCCTGAGCAGTTCTTC | CSAQRGPEQFF
. | . | TRBJ1-2 | TRBV6-1 | TGTGCCAGCAGTGAAGCGCGCACTGGTTTTAACTATGGCTACACCTTC | CASSEARTGFNYGYTF
TRBD2 | once | TRBJ2-7 | TRBV25-1 | TGTGCCAGCAGTGATCCCAATCCGGGACTAGCGGGAGAATACGAGCAGTACTTC | CASSDPNPGLAGEYEQYF
. | few | TRBJ1-4 | TRBV2 | TGTGCCAGCAGTGCCACAGGGAACCAGCGACTGTTTTTT | CASSATGNQRLFF
. | . | TRBJ1-2 | TRBV6-5 | TGTGCCAGCATCGCAGGAGGGGTGGGTGATGGCTACACCTTC | CASIAGGVGDGYTF